This T cell receptor (beta chain) was identified during a study of CD8+CD57+ T cells in acquired aplastic anemia. Overall study context: Sorted CD4+ plus CD8+ cells gave DNA averaging approximately 3.2 ug. Broader study findings: Patient and control CD8+ Simpson's diversity was not significantly different. Fewer than 30 CD8+ CDR3 sequences were shared between patients and controls.

For CDR3 and TCR beta VDJ profiling, genomic DNA was the template used. TCRdb reprocessed the reads via MiXCR and lists one record per CDR3 protein. The table has approximately 190,000 distinct CDR3 sequences, around 66% seen once. Germline loops: CDR1 WNHNN, CDR2 SYGVQD (reference sequence). With 6 bases clipped from V and 1 base from J, the junction kept 10 bases outside the gene matches. CDR3 size: 16 residues. Notes on this clonotype: As yet, its antigen is unknown.

The receptor's source is a human donor with severe aplastic anemia or a healthy control (not recorded which). The chain joins TRBV10-1 to TRBJ2-3; 7 bases fit TRBD2. Sample: sorted CD4+, CD8+, or CD8+CD57+ T cells (not recorded which) from PBMCs. CDR3 coding DNA: TGCGCCAGCAGCGCGTTAGGGGCGGGGGGCACAGATACGCAGTATTTT. Its translation: CASSALGAGGTDTQYF.